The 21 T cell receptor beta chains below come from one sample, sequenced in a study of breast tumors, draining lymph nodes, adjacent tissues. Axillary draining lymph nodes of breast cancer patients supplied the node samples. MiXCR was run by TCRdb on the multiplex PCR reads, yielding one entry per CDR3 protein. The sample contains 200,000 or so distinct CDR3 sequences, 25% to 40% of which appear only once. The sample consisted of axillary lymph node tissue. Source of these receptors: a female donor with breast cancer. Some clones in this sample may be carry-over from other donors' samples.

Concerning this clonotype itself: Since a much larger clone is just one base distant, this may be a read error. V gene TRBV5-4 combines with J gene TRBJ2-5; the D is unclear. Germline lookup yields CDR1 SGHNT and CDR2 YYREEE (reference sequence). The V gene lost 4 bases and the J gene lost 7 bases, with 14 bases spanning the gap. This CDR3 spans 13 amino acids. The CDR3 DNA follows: TGTGCCAGCAGCCTAGGACGGTTCGGGACCCAGTACTTC. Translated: CASSLGRFGTQYF.

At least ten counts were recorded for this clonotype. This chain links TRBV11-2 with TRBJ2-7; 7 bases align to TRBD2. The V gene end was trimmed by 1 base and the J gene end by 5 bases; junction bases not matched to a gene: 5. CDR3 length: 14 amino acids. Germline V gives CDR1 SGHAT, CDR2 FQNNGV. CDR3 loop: CASSLGGGRNEQYF. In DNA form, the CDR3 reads TGTGCCAGCAGCTTAGGGGGGGGGAGAAACGAGCAGTACTTC. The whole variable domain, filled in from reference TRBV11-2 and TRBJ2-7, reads EAGVAQSPRYKIIEKRQSVAFWCNPISGHATLYWYQQILGQGPKLLIQFQNNGVVDDSQLPKDRFSAERLKGVDSTLKIQPAKLEDSAVYLCASSLGGGRNEQYFGPGTRLTVT.

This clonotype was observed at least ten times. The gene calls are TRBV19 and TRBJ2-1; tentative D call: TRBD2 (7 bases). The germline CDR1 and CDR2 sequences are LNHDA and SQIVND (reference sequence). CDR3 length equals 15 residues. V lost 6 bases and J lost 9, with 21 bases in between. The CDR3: CASSLDLGGACEQFF. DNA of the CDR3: TGTGCCAGTAGCCTAGACCTGGGGGGGGCGTGTGAGCAGTTCTTC.

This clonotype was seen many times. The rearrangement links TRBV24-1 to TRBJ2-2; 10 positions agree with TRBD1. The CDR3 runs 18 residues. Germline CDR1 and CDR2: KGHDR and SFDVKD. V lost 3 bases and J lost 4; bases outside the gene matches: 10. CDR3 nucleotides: TGTGCCACCAGTGATCCTAAAACCGGGACAGGGGTCACCGGGGAGCTGTTTTTT. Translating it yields CATSDPKTGTGVTGELFF.

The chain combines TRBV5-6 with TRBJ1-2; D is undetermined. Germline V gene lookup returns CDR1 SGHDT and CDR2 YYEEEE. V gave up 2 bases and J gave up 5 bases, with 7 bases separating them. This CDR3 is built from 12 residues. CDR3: CASSLGVYGYTF. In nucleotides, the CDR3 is TGTGCCAGCAGCTTAGGTGTGTATGGCTACACCTTC.

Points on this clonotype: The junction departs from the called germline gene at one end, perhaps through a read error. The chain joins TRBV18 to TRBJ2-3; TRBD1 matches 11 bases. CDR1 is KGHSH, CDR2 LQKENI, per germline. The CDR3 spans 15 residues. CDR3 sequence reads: CASSSRTGGTVTQYF. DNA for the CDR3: TGTGCCAGCTCGTCCAGGACAGGGGGCACAGTTACGCAGTATTTT.

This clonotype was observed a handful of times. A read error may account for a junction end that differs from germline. The CDR3 loop is CASSGQGSSEQYF. The DNA of the CDR3 is TGTGCCAGCAGTGGGCAGGGCTCCTCCGAGCAGTACTTC. This chain connects TRBV11-3 to TRBJ2-7, with D possibly TRBD1 on 5 matching bases. CDR1 and CDR2 (germline): SGHNT, YENEEA. CDR3 length: 13 residues.

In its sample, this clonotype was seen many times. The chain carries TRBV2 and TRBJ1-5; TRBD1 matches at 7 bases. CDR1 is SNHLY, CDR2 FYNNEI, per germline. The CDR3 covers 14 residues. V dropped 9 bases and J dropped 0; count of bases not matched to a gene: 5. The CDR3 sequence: CASSGTDSNQPQHF. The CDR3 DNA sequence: TGTGCCAGTTCAGGGACAGATAGCAATCAGCCCCAGCATTTT. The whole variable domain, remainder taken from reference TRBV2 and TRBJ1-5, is EPEVTQTPSHQVTQMGQEVILRCVPISNHLYFYWYRQILGQKVEFLVSFYNNEISEKSEIFDDQFSVERPDGSNFTLKIRSTKLEDSAMYFCASSGTDSNQPQHFGDGTRLSIL.

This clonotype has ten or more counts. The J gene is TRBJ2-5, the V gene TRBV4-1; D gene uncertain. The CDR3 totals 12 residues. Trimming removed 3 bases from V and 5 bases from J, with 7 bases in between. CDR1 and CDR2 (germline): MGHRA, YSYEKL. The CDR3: CASSQERETQYF. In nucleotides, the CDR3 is TGCGCCAGCAGCCAGGAACGGGAGACCCAGTACTTC.

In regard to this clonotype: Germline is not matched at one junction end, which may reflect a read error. The CDR3 protein is CASSFGGTYGHTF. The CDR3 bases are TGTGCCAGCAGCTTCGGGGGGACCTATGGCCACACCTTC. This chain joins TRBV5-6 and TRBJ1-2, with D possibly being TRBD1 (5 bases). Per germline, CDR1 SGHDT and CDR2 YYEEEE. The CDR3 covers 13 residues.

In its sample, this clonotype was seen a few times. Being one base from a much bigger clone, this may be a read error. The CDR3 DNA is TGTGCCAGCGGCTGGGAGACAGTCCTTGGCGGTTACGAGCAGTACTTC. It specifies CASGWETVLGGYEQYF. V gene TRBV7-8 combines with J gene TRBJ2-7, with D possibly being TRBD1 or TRBD2 (5 bases each). Germline V lookup: CDR1 SGHVS, CDR2 FQNEAQ. V lost 8 bases and J lost 4, with 24 bases in between. The length of the CDR3 is 16 residues. Full variable domain (missing parts from reference TRBV7-8 and TRBJ2-7): GAGVSQSPRYKVAKRGQDVALRCDPISGHVSLFWYQQALGQGPEFLTYFQNEAQLDKSGLPSDRFFAERPEGSVSTLKIQRTQQEDSAVYLCASGWETVLGGYEQYFGPGTRLTVT.

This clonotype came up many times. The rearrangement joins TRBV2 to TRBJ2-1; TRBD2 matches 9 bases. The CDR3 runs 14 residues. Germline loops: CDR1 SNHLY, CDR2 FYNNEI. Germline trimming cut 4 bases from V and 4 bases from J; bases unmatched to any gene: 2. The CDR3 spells CASSGLADYNEQFF. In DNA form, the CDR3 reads TGTGCCAGCAGTGGACTAGCGGATTACAATGAGCAGTTCTTC. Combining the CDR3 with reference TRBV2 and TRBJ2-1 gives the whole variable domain EPEVTQTPSHQVTQMGQEVILRCVPISNHLYFYWYRQILGQKVEFLVSFYNNEISEKSEIFDDQFSVERPDGSNFTLKIRSTKLEDSAMYFCASSGLADYNEQFFGPGTRLTVL.

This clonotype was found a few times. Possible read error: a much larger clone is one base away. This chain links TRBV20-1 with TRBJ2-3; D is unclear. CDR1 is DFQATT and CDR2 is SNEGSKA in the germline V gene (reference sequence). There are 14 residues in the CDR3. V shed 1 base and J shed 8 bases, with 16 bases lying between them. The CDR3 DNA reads TGCAGTGCTAGAGGTCCGGGTCGTTTAGCTACGCAGTATTTT. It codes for CSARGPGRLATQYF.

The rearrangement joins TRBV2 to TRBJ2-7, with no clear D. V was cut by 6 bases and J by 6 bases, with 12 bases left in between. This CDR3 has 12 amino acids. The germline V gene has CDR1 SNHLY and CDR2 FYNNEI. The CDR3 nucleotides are TGTGCCAGCAGCCATCCGCTTGTCGAGCAGTACTTC. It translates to CASSHPLVEQYF. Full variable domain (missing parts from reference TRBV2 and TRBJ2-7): EPEVTQTPSHQVTQMGQEVILRCVPISNHLYFYWYRQILGQKVEFLVSFYNNEISEKSEIFDDQFSVERPDGSNFTLKIRSTKLEDSAMYFCASSHPLVEQYFGPGTRLTVT.

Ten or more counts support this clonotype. CDR3 DNA: TGCAGTGCTAGAGTGATGGAGACCCAGTACTTC. Its translation is CSARVMETQYF. The chain employs TRBV20-1 and TRBJ2-5; no firm D call. The V end was cut by 1 base, the J end by 5 bases, with 5 bases between. Looked up from germline, CDR1 is DFQATT and CDR2 is SNEGSKA (reference sequence). CDR3 size: 11 residues.

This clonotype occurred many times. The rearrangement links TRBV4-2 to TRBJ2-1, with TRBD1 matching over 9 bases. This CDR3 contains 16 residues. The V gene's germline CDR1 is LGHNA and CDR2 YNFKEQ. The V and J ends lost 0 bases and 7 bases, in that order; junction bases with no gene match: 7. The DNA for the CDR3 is TGTGCCAGCAGCCAAGATCTGACAGGGGGTCGGAATGAGCAGTTCTTC. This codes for CASSQDLTGGRNEQFF.

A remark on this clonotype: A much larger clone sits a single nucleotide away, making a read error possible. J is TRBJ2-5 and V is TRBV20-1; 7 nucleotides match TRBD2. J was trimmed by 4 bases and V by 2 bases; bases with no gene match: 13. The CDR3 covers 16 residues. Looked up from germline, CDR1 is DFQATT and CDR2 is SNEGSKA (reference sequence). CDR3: CSARPPVAGPRETQYF. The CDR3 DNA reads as TGCAGTGCTAGACCCCCCGTAGCGGGCCCCCGAGAGACCCAGTACTTC.

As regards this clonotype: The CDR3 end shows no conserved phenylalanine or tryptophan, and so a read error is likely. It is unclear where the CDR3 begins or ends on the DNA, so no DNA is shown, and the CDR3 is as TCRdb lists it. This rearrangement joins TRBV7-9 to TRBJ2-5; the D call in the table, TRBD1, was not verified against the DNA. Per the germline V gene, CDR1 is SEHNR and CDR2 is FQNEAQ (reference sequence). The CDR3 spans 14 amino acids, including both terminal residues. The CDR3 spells CASSSAGLGETQCL.

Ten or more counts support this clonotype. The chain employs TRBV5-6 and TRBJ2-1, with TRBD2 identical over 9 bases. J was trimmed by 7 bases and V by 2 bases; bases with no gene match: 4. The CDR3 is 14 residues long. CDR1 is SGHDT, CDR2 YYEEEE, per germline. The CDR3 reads CASSFPSGVNEQFF. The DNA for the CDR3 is TGTGCCAGCAGCTTCCCTAGCGGGGTGAATGAGCAGTTCTTC.

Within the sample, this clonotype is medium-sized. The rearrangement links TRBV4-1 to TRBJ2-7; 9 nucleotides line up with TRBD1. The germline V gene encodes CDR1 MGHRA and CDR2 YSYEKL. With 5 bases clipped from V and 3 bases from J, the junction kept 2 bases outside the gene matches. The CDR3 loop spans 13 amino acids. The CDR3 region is CASSKGQGYEQYF. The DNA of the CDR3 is TGCGCCAGCAGCAAGGGACAGGGCTACGAGCAGTACTTC.

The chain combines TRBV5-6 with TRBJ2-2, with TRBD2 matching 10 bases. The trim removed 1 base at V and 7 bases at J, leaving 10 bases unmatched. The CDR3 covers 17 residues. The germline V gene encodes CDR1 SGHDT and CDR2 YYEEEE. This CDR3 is CASSLFRASGSIGELFF. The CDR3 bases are TGTGCCAGCAGCTTGTTTAGGGCTAGCGGGAGCATCGGGGAGCTGTTTTTT.